The entry below gives a single TCR beta chain sequence along with its context. The data originate from a study of cytomegalovirus exposure and HLA in healthy donors. The CDR3 is 14 amino acids. CDR1 is SEHNR and CDR2 is FQNEAQ in the germline V gene (reference sequence). V was shortened by 1 base and J by 5 bases, with 11 bases between the two germline ends. Assay: immunoSEQ multiplex PCR; the TCRdb copy retains only in-frame clones and omits some. The repertoire has around 300,000 clones, approximately 88% of them found once; the top ten carry approximately 0.96%. V usage is TRBV7-9 and J usage is TRBJ2-5; the D gene is possibly TRBD1 (5 bases). This sequence was found in a young man in good health and CMV-seronegative. The sample taken for sequencing was PBMCs. In DNA, the CDR3 is TGTGCCAGCAGCTTAGGCAGGGTGGGGGAGACCCAGTACTTC. Amino acids: CASSLGRVGETQYF.